This T cell receptor (beta chain) appears in the sequencing data of a study of T cell repertoires in cytomegalovirus infection. This clonotype occurred a few times. The antigen is unknown. Findings and limits, study-wide: Ex vivo responses were dominated by HLA-C-restricted CMV-specific TCR beta clonotypes.

TCRdb recomputed calls from the reads with MiXCR, one row per CDR3 protein. The data contain about 310,000 distinct CDR3 sequences, 17% of them singletons. This CDR3 is built from 15 residues. Germline trimming cut 3 bases from V and 2 bases from J; bases unmatched to any gene: 5. Germline-derived CDR1 and CDR2 are SNHLY and FYNNEI. Sequenced material: PBMCs. The V and J genes are TRBV2 and TRBJ2-5, with TRBD1 identical over 8 bases. The sequence was collected from a human donor in good health (CMV status not recorded). Some clones in this sample may be carry-over from other donors' samples. For the CDR3, the DNA is TGTGCCAGCAGTGATTGGACAGGGACTCAAGAGACCCAGTACTTC. Protein: CASSDWTGTQETQYF.